This T cell receptor (beta chain) was identified in a study of regulatory T cells in long-lasting Graves disease. As for time point: newly diagnosed GD, antithyroid drugs for less than 3 months. Construction of the TCR library relied on RNA isolated from PBMCs. The authors built TCR beta libraries using iRepertoire HTBI primers and Arm-PCR of CDR3 regions. TCRdb reprocessed the multiplex PCR reads via MiXCR and lists one record per CDR3 protein. Of about 360,000 distinct CDR3 sequences listed, about 16% are singletons. This CDR3 comprises 15 residues. Unmatched junction bases numbered 11, after V lost 4 bases and J lost 6 bases. Germline V CDR1 and CDR2: DFQATT, SNEGSKA (reference sequence). This clonotype was counted many times. The same data also went into a second study, on T cells in Graves' hyperthyroidism and ophthalmopathy. As that report states: Stable hyperthyroidism: no ophthalmopathy progression over 18 months of follow-up.

The sequence was collected from a young woman with Graves disease. Source: peripheral blood mononuclear cells (PBMCs), taken at new diagnosis, from a patient treated with antithyroid drugs. The chain links TRBV20-1 to TRBJ2-1, with 8 bases aligning to TRBD2. The CDR3 region is CSATLWSGSRNEQFF. In nucleotides, the CDR3 is TGCAGTGCTACCCTATGGAGCGGGAGCCGCAATGAGCAGTTCTTC.